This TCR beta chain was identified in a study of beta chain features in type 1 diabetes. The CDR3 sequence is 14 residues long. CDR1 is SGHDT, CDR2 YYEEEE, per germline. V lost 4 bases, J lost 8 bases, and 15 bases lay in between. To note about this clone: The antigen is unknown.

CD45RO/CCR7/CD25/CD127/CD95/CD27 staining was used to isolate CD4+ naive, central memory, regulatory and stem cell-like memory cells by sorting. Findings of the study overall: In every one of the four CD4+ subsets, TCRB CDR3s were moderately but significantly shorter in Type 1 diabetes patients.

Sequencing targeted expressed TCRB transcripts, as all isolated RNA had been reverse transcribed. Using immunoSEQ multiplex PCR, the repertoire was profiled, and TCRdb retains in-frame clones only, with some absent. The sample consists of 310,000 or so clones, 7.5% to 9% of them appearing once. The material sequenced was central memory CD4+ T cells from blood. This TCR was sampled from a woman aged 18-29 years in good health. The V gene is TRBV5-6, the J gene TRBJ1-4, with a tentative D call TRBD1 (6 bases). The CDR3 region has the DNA TGTGCCAGCAGCGCGACAGGAGGTGGGGAAAAACTGTTTTTT. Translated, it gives CASSATGGGEKLFF.